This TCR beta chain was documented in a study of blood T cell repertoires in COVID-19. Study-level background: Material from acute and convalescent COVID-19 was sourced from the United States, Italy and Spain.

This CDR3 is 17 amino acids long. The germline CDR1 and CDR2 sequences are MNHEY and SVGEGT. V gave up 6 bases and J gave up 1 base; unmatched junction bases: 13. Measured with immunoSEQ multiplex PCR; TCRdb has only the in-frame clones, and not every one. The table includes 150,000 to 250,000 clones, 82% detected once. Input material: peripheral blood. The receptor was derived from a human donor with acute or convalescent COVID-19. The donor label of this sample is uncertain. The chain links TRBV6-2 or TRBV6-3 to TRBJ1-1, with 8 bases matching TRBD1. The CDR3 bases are TGTGCCAGCAGCCGACAGGGGCAAATATCTCCGAACACTGAAGCTTTCTTT. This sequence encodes CASSRQGQISPNTEAFF.